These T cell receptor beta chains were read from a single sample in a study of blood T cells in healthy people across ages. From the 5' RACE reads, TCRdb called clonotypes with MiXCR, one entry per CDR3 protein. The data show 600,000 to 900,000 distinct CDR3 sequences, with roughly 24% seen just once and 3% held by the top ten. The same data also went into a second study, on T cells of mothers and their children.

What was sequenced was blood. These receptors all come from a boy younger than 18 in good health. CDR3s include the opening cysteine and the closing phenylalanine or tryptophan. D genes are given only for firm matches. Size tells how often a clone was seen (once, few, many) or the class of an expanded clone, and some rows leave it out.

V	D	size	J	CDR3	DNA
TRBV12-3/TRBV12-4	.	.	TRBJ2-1	CASSSNDGGGREQFF	TGTGCCAGCAGTTCCAATGACGGAGGGGGGCGGGAGCAGTTCTTC
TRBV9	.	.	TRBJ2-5	CASSAQVTERETQYF	TGTGCCAGCAGCGCCCAAGTGACGGAGCGGGAGACCCAGTACTTC
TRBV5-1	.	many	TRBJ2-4	CASSLEGKAKNIQYF	TGCGCCAGCAGCTTGGAGGGGAAAGCCAAAAACATTCAGTACTTC
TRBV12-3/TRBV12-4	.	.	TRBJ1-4	CASSTTAPGKNEKLFF	TGTGCCAGCAGTACGACCGCACCTGGAAAAAATGAAAAACTGTTTTTT
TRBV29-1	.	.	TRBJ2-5	CSVYTGLEETQYF	TGCAGCGTGTACACAGGATTAGAAGAGACCCAGTACTTC
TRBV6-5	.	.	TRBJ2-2	CASSPDRPLNTGELFF	TGTGCCAGCAGCCCCGACAGACCTTTAAACACCGGGGAGCTGTTTTTT
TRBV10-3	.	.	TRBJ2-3	CAISEIGPIADTQYF	TGTGCCATCAGTGAGATCGGGCCAATCGCAGATACGCAGTATTTT
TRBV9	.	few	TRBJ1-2	CASSAGGGSNYGYTF	TGTGCCAGCAGCGCCGGTGGGGGATCGAACTATGGCTACACCTTC
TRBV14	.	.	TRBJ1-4	CASSQVGRGEKLFF	TGTGCCAGCAGCCAAGTCGGCCGGGGCGAAAAACTGTTTTTT
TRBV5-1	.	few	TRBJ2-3	CASSFKGASTDTQYF	TGCGCCAGCAGCTTTAAAGGGGCTAGCACAGATACGCAGTATTTT
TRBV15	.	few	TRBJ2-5	CATSERRGWETQYF	TGTGCCACCAGCGAGAGGCGGGGATGGGAGACCCAGTACTTC
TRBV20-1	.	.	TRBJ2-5	CSARDRGPETQYF	TGCAGTGCTAGAGACAGGGGCCCCGAGACCCAGTACTTC
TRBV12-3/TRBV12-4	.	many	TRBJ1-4	CASRHTGANEKLFF	TGTGCCAGCAGGCACACTGGGGCAAATGAAAAACTGTTTTTT
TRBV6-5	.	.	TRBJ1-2	CASSYGGGNYGYTF	TGTGCCAGCAGTTACGGAGGGGGTAACTATGGCTACACCTTC
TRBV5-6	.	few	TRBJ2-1	CASSPEPGALSYNEQFF	TGTGCCAGCAGCCCCGAACCAGGGGCGTTATCCTACAATGAGCAGTTCTTC
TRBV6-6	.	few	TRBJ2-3	CASSYSDTDTQYF	TGTGCCAGCAGTTACTCTGACACAGATACGCAGTATTTT
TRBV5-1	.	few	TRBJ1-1	CASSWTDPNTEAFF	TGCGCCAGCAGCTGGACAGATCCGAACACTGAAGCTTTCTTT
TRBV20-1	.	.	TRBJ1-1	CSASTSGFGTEAFF	TGCAGTGCTAGTACTTCCGGATTTGGCACTGAAGCTTTCTTT
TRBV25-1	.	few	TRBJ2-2	CASSDTRLANTGELFF	TGTGCCAGCAGTGATACAAGACTTGCGAACACCGGGGAGCTGTTTTTT
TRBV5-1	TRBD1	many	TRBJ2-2	CASSSRTGSTGELFF	TGCGCCAGCAGCTCCCGGACAGGGAGCACCGGGGAGCTGTTTTTT
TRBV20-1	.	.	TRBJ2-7	CSARDGGKAYEQYF	TGCAGTGCTAGAGACGGGGGTAAAGCCTATGAGCAGTACTTC
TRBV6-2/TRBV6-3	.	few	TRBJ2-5	CASSPLGGRETQYF	TGTGCCAGCAGCCCGCTAGGGGGTAGAGAGACCCAGTACTTC
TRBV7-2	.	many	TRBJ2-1	CASSLSGFYNEQFF	TGTGCCAGCAGCCTTTCTGGGTTTTACAATGAGCAGTTCTTC
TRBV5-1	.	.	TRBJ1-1	CASSLGTGRAEAFF	TGCGCCAGCAGCTTGGGCACGGGGCGCGCTGAAGCTTTCTTT
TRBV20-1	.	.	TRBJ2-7	CSARDRDLKAPYEQYF	TGCAGTGCTAGAGATCGTGACCTTAAAGCACCCTACGAGCAGTACTTC
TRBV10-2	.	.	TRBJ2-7	CASTPGREEHEQYF	TGCGCCAGCACCCCCGGTAGGGAAGAACACGAGCAGTACTTC
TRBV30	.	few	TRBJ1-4	CAWSAGTVEKLFF	TGTGCCTGGAGTGCCGGGACGGTCGAAAAACTGTTTTTT
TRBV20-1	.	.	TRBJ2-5	CSARDRSAWETQYF	TGCAGTGCTAGAGATAGGTCAGCTTGGGAGACCCAGTACTTC
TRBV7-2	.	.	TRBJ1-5	CASNEGVGHQPQHF	TGTGCCAGCAATGAGGGGGTAGGGCATCAGCCCCAGCATTTT
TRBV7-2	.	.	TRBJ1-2	CASSLDMRVALTF	TGTGCCAGCAGCTTAGACATGAGGGTGGCACTCACCTTC
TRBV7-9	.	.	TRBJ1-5	CASSLPWGPQHF	TGTGCCAGCAGCCTCCCCTGGGGGCCCCAGCATTTT
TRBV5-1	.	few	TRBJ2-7	CASSPIPTGEQYF	TGCGCCAGCAGCCCGATTCCTACAGGCGAGCAGTACTTC
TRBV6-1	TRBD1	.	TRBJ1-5	CASNTGGAQPQHF	TGTGCCAGCAATACAGGGGGTGCTCAGCCCCAGCATTTT
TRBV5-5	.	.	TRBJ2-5	CASSPARGEQLF	TGTGCCAGCAGCCCGGCGAGGGGTGAGCAGCTCTTC
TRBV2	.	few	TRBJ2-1	CASTSQENYNEQFF	TGTGCCAGCACAAGTCAGGAAAACTACAATGAGCAGTTCTTC
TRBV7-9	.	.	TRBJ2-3	CASIKSSADTQYF	TGTGCCAGCATCAAATCTAGCGCAGATACGCAGTATTTT
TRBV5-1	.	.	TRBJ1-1	CASSLVRETYTEAFF	TGCGCCAGCAGCTTGGTTAGGGAAACCTACACTGAAGCTTTCTTT
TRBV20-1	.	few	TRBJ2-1	CSAQRGSSYNEQFF	TGCAGTGCGCAACGGGGGAGCTCCTACAATGAGCAGTTCTTC
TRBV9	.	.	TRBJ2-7	CASSVGPGNSYEQYF	TGTGCCAGCAGCGTAGGGCCGGGAAACTCCTACGAGCAGTACTTC
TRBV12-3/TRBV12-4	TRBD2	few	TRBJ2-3	CASSSGTSVGDTQYF	TGTGCCAGCAGTTCCGGGACTAGCGTCGGAGATACGCAGTATTTT
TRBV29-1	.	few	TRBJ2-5	CSVEEERSGTQYF	TGCAGCGTTGAAGAGGAGCGATCAGGGACCCAGTACTTC
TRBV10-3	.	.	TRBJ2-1	CAIMGPINEQFF	TGTGCCATCATGGGGCCCATCAATGAGCAGTTCTTC
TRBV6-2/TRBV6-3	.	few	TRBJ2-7	CACSYSRTYSSYEQYF	TGTGCCTGCAGTTACTCGAGGACGTACAGCTCCTACGAGCAGTACTTC
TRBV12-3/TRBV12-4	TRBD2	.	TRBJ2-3	CASSIGTSGGLDTDTQYF	TGTGCCAGCAGTATTGGGACTAGCGGGGGCCTCGACACAGATACGCAGTATTTT
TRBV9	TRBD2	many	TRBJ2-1	CASSGGTSGYNEQFF	TGTGCCAGCAGCGGCGGGACTAGCGGTTACAATGAGCAGTTCTTC
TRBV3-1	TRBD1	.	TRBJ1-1	CASSPAGTGFMNTEAFF	TGTGCCAGCAGCCCGGCCGGGACAGGGTTTATGAACACTGAAGCTTTCTTT
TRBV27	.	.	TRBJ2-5	CASSLYPTGTETQYF	TGTGCCAGCAGTTTATACCCTACAGGGACGGAGACCCAGTACTTC
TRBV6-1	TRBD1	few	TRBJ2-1	CASRETGTTYNEQFF	TGTGCCAGCAGAGAGACAGGGACAACATACAATGAGCAGTTCTTC
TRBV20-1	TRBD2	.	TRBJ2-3	CSARNTPGLLPDTQYF	TGCAGTGCTAGAAATACCCCGGGACTATTGCCAGATACGCAGTATTTT
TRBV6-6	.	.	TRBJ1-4	CASSSEEKLFF	TGTGCCAGCAGTTCTGAAGAAAAACTGTTTTTT
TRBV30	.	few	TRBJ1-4	CAWSGGRVPNEKLFF	TGTGCCTGGAGCGGAGGGAGGGTTCCTAATGAAAAACTGTTTTTT
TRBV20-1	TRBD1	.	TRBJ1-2	CSAAGQGWVGYTF	TGCAGTGCCGCCGGACAGGGTTGGGTCGGCTACACCTTC
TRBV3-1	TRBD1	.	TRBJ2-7	CASSPRGTGVSYEQYF	TGTGCCAGCAGCCCAAGAGGGACAGGGGTCTCCTACGAGCAGTACTTC
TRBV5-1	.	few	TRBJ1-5	CASSLGPENQPQHF	TGCGCCAGCAGCTTGGGTCCCGAAAATCAGCCCCAGCATTTT
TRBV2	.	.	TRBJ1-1	CASRAGSTEAFF	TGTGCCTCAAGGGCGGGGAGCACTGAAGCTTTCTTT